These 14 T cell receptor beta chains share one sample of origin, sequenced in a study of CDR3 diversity in severe acne. One entry per CDR3 protein results from TCRdb running MiXCR on the PCR reads. The sample has around 85,000 distinct CDR3 sequences, about 49% seen once. Material: blood. All receptors derive from a male donor with severe acne vulgaris.

Details on this clonotype: This could be a read error, since a much larger clone is one nucleotide away. The V call is TRBV7-9, the J call TRBJ1-4; tentative D call: TRBD1 (5 bases). The CDR3 covers 13 residues. Trimming removed 11 bases from V and 8 bases from J, with 18 bases in between. The germline V gene has CDR1 SEHNR and CDR2 FQNEAQ (reference sequence). The CDR3 loop reads CARAGRGEEKLFF. For the CDR3, the DNA is TGTGCCCGTGCGGGTCGAGGGGAGGAAAAACTGTTTTTT.

The chain combines TRBV28 with TRBJ2-7; D gene uncertain. Germline CDR1 and CDR2: MDHEN and SYDVKM. This CDR3 contains 14 residues. Trimming shortened V by 4 bases and J by 0 bases, and 10 bases separated the two germline ends. The CDR3 is CASSSPRSSYEQYF. The CDR3 region has the DNA TGTGCCAGCAGTTCCCCGAGAAGCTCCTACGAGCAGTACTTC.

Many counts were recorded for this clonotype. The gene calls are TRBV6-1 and TRBJ2-1, with no clear D. Germline V CDR1 and CDR2: MNHNS, SASEGT. The CDR3 covers 11 residues. Trimming cost V 7 bases and J 6 bases, with 7 bases left between them. CDR3 sequence reads: CASKLGNEQFF. CDR3 in DNA: TGTGCCAGCAAGCTTGGCAATGAGCAGTTCTTC.

This clonotype was seen ten or more times. The V gene is TRBV28, the J gene TRBJ2-5; TRBD1 agrees at 9 bases. Germline V CDR1 and CDR2: MDHEN, SYDVKM. This CDR3 spans 16 amino acids. The trim removed 6 bases at V and 0 bases at J, leaving 8 bases unmatched. DNA of the CDR3: TGTGCCAGCAGACCGGGGACAGGGAAATACCAAGAGACCCAGTACTTC. As protein: CASRPGTGKYQETQYF.

For this clonotype: Since a much larger clone is just one base distant, this may be a read error. Because the CDR3 is missing its conserved closing phenylalanine or tryptophan, this is likely a read error. J is TRBJ1-3 and V is TRBV7-8; D not resolved. The germline gives CDR1 SGHVS, CDR2 FQNEAQ. This CDR3 spans 14 amino acids. Trimming removed 1 base from V and 4 bases from J, with 8 bases in between. The CDR3 region is CASSLVPVGNTIYL. In DNA, the CDR3 is TGTGCCAGCAGCTTAGTGCCTGTGGGAAACACCATATATCTT.

This clonotype showed up just a few times. The chain employs TRBV20-1 and TRBJ2-6; 8 bases agree with TRBD1. CDR3 length: 19 amino acids. Germline V gives CDR1 DFQATT, CDR2 SNEGSKA (reference sequence). V trimming: 0 bases; J trimming: 0 bases; junction bases outside the gene matches: 10. CDR3 loop: CSARDGGGTGSSGANVLTF. For the CDR3, the DNA is TGCAGTGCTAGAGATGGGGGCGGGACAGGCTCCTCTGGGGCCAACGTCCTGACTTTC.

Comments on this clonotype: Since a much larger clone is just one base distant, this may be a read error. The J gene is TRBJ2-2, the V gene TRBV11-1; D call uncertain. Trimming took 0 bases from V and 3 from J, leaving 2 bases between them. The CDR3 has 13 amino acids. Germline CDR1 SGHAT, CDR2 FQDESV (reference sequence). As DNA, the CDR3 is TGTGCCAGCAGCTTAGCGGACACCGGGGAGCTGTTTTTT. This sequence encodes CASSLADTGELFF.

Details on this clonotype: One junction end disagrees with the germline gene, perhaps due to a read error. V and J are TRBV30 and TRBJ1-1; D is possibly TRBD1 (6 bases). The CDR3 has 14 amino acids. Looked up from germline, CDR1 is GTSNPN and CDR2 is SVGIG (reference sequence). CDR3 bases: TGTGTCTGGACTCGCGGGGGCTGGAACACTGAAGCTTTCTTT. It encodes CVWTRGGWNTEAFF.

The chain employs TRBV25-1 and TRBJ1-3; 7 nucleotides line up with TRBD1. The CDR3 loop spans 14 amino acids. Germline trimming cut 4 bases from V and 4 bases from J; bases unmatched to any gene: 4. Germline V gene data show CDR1 as MGHDK and CDR2 as SYGVNS. The CDR3 loop is CASSATGIGNTIYF. Here the CDR3 DNA reads TGTGCCAGCAGTGCGACAGGGATAGGAAACACCATATATTTT.

This clonotype was recorded a few times. A read error may produce the germline difference seen at one junction end. The chain links TRBV5-1 to TRBJ1-2; D possibly corresponds to TRBD1 (5 bases). The CDR3 is 15 amino acids. Germline V gene sequence: CDR1 SGHRS, CDR2 YFSETQ. This CDR3 is CASSSDRRGDYGYTF. In nucleotides, the CDR3 is TGTGCCAGCAGCTCCGACCGACGGGGGGACTATGGCTACACCTTC.

The rearrangement uses TRBV20-1 and TRBJ2-4, with D unresolved. The CDR3 totals 13 residues. CDR1 is DFQATT, CDR2 SNEGSKA, per germline (reference sequence). V lost 6 bases and J 7 bases, leaving 16 bases between the germline ends. The chain's CDR3 is CSAAPGFVNIQYF. The CDR3 DNA follows: TGCAGTGCCGCCCCCGGGTTTGTCAACATTCAGTACTTC.

This clonotype appeared many times. This chain uses TRBV6-2 or TRBV6-3 with TRBJ2-7, with D perhaps matching TRBD1 (6 bases). Per germline, CDR1 MNHEY and CDR2 SVGEGT. Trimming cost V 0 bases and J 0 bases, with 9 bases left between them. This CDR3 contains 15 residues. For the CDR3, the DNA is TGTGCCAGCAGTTACTCGCCGGGACACTCCTACGAGCAGTACGTC. Its translation is CASSYSPGHSYEQYV.

J is TRBJ1-5 and V is TRBV24-1; D may be TRBD1 (6 bases). The germline V gene encodes CDR1 KGHDR and CDR2 SFDVKD. The CDR3 loop spans 14 amino acids. V was pared by 7 bases and J by 7 bases, with 16 bases between. As DNA, the CDR3 is TGTGCCACCAGAGGGGGAGGGGCCGGGCAGCCCCAGCATTTT. This gives the protein CATRGGGAGQPQHF.

This clonotype was picked up a small number of times. The genes are TRBV25-1 and TRBJ1-2; D remains unclear. V was pared by 6 bases and J by 0 bases, with 17 bases between. Germline CDR1 MGHDK, CDR2 SYGVNS. The CDR3 contains 16 residues. Here the CDR3 reads CASRENAKGTNYGYTF. CDR3 DNA sequence: TGTGCCAGCAGGGAGAATGCCAAGGGAACTAACTATGGCTACACCTTC.